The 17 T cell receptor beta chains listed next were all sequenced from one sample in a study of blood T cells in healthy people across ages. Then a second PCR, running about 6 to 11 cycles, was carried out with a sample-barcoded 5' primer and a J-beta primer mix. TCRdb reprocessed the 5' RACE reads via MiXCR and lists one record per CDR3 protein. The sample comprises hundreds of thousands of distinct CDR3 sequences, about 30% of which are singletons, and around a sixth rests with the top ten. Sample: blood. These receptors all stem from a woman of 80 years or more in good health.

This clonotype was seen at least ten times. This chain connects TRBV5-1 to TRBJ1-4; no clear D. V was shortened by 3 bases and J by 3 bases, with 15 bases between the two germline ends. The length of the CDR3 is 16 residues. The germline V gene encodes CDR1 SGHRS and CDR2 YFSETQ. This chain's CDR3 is CASSSDAGNPNEKLFF. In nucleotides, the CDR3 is TGCGCCAGCAGCTCCGACGCAGGAAATCCTAATGAAAAACTGTTTTTT.

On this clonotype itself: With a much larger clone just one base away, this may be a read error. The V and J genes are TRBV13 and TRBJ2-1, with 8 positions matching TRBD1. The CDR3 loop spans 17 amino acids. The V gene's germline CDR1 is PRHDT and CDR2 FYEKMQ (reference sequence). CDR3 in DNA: TGTGCCAGCAGCGTATCCAAACTGACAGGGGAGGCGAATGAGCAGTGCTTC. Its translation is CASSVSKLTGEANEQCF.

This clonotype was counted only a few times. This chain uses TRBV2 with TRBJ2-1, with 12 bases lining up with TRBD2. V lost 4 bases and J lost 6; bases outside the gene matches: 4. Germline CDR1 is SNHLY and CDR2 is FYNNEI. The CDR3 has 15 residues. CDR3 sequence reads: CASSAQTSGGNEQFF. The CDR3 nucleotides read TGTGCCAGCAGTGCGCAGACTAGCGGGGGCAATGAGCAGTTCTTC.

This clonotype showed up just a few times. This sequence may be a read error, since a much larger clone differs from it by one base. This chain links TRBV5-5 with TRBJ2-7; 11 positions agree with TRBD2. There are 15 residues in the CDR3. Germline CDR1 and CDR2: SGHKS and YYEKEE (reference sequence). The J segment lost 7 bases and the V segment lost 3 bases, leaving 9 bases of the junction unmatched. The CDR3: CASSYTSGGYNEQYF. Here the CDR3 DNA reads TGTGCCAGCAGCTATACTAGCGGGGGCTACAATGAGCAGTACTTC. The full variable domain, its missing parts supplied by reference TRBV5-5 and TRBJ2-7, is DAGVTQSPTHLIKTRGQQVTLRCSPISGHKSVSWYQQVLGQGPQFIFQYYEKEERGRGNFPDRFSARQFPNYSSELNVNALLLGDSALYLCASSYTSGGYNEQYFGPGTRLTVT.

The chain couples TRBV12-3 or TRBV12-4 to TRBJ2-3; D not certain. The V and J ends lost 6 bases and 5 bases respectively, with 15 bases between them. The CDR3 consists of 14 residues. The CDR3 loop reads CASSGRVKGDTQYF. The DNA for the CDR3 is TGTGCCAGCAGCGGCAGAGTGAAGGGAGATACGCAGTATTTT.

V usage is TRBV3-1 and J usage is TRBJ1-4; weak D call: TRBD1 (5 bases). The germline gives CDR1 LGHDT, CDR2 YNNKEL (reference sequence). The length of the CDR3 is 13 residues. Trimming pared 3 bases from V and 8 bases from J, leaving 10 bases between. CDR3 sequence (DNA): TGTGCCAGCAGCCAGACAGAAAGCGAAAAACTGTTTTTT. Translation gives CASSQTESEKLFF.

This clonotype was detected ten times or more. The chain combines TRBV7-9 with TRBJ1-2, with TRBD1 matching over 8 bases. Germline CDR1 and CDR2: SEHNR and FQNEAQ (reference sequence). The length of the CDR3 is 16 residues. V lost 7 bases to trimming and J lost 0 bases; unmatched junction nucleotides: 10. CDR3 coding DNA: TGTGCCAGCAACCCTTCTCAGGGGGCCGCTAACTATGGCTACACCTTC. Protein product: CASNPSQGAANYGYTF.

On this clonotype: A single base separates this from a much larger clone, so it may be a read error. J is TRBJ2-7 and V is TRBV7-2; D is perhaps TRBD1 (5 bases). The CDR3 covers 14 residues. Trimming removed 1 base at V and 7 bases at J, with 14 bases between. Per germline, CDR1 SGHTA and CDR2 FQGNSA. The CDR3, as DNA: TGTGCCAGCAGCTTAGTGGCAGGGCCGGATGAGCAGTACTTC. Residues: CASSLVAGPDEQYF.

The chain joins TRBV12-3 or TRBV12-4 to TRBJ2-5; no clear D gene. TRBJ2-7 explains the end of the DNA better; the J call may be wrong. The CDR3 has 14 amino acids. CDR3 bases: TGTGCCAGCAGTTTAGAGGCCCCATCCTACGAGCAGTACTTC. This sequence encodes CASSLEAPSYEQYF.

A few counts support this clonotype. The CDR3, as DNA: TGTGCCAGCAGCGTATTCGGGGGGAACACCGGGGAGCTGTTTTTT. It codes for CASSVFGGNTGELFF. This rearrangement joins TRBV7-2 to TRBJ2-2; maybe TRBD2 (6 bases). The CDR3 runs to 15 residues. Germline V CDR1 and CDR2: SGHTA, FQGNSA. Trimming cost V 5 bases and J 1 base, with 11 bases left between them.

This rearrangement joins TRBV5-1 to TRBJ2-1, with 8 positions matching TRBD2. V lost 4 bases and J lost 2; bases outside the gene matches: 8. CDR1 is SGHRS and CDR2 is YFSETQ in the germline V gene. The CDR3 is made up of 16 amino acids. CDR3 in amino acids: CASSPHYSGAYNEQFF. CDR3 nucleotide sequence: TGCGCCAGCAGCCCACACTATAGCGGGGCCTACAATGAGCAGTTCTTC.

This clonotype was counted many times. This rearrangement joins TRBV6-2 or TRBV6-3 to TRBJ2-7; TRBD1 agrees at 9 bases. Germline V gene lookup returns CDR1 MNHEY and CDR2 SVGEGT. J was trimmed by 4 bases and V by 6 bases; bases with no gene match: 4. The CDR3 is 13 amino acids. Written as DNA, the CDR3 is TGTGCCAGCAGGGGGACAGGGTTATACGAGCAGTACTTC. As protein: CASRGTGLYEQYF.

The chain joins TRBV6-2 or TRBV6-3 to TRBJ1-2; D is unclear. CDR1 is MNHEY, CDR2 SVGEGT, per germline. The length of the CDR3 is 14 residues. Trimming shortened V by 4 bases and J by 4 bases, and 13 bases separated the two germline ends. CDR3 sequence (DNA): TGTGCCAGCAGTTCCCCAACAAGAAGCTATGGCTACACCTTC. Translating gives CASSSPTRSYGYTF.

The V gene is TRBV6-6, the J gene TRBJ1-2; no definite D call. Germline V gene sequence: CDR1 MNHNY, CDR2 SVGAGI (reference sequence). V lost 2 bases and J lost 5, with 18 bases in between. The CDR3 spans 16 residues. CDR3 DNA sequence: TGTGCCAGCAGTTACCCGATTATGGCAGGTGGATATGGCTACACCTTC. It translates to CASSYPIMAGGYGYTF.

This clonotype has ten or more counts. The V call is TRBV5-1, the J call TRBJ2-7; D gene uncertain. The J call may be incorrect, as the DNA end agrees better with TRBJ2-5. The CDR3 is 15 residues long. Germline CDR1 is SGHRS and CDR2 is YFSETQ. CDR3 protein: CASSLAGYLAETQYF. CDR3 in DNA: TGCGCCAGCAGCTTGGCCGGCTACCTTGCGGAGACCCAGTACTTC.

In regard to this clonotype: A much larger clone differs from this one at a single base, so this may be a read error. As DNA, the CDR3 is TGCGCCAGCAGCCAAGACCCCCTAGCGGGGGCCCTCCCGGAGCAGTACTTC. Its protein is CASSQDPLAGALPEQYF. The chain carries TRBV4-3 and TRBJ2-4, with 10 bases that match TRBD2. Per germline, CDR1 LGHNA and CDR2 YSLEER. Trimming at V came to 0 bases and at J to 13 bases, leaving 15 bases not matched to a gene. The CDR3 is made up of 17 amino acids.

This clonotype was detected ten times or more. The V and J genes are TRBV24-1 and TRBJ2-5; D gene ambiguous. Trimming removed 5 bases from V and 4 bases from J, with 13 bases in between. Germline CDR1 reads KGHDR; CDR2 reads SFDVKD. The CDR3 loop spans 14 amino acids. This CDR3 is CATSGIQERETQYF. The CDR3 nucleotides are TGTGCCACCAGTGGTATCCAGGAGAGAGAGACCCAGTACTTC.